These T cell receptor beta chains were read from a single sample in a study of human T cells and chemical hapten exposure. TCRdb redid the calling of the RACE reads with MiXCR, one entry per CDR3 protein. The table lists over 55,000 distinct CDR3 sequences, around 10% of them singletons. The input for sequencing was whole blood, taken in connection with sensitization to the hapten diphenylcyclopropenone (DPC). These receptors originate from a woman aged 45-65 years with alopecia areata. Some clones in this sample may be carry-over from other donors' samples. The CDR3 runs from the conserved cysteine through the conserved F or W. The D gene is left open where the match is weak. Expanded clones get a size class; other rows say once, few or many, or leave the size out.

j_call	clone_size	v_call	d_call	cdr3_aa	cdr3_nt
TRBJ2-2	.	TRBV6-5	.	CASRYQVDAGELFF	TGTGCCAGCAGGTACCAAGTCGACGCCGGGGAGCTGTTTTTT
TRBJ2-1	.	TRBV3-1	TRBD2	CASSHGLAREQFF	TGTGCCAGCAGCCACGGACTAGCACGTGAGCAGTTCTTC
TRBJ2-3	many	TRBV7-6	.	CASSRGSTDTQYF	TGTGCCAGCAGCCGCGGGAGCACAGATACGCAGTATTTT
TRBJ1-1	.	TRBV28	.	CASSFNLQGSEAFF	TGTGCCAGCAGTTTCAATCTCCAGGGCTCTGAAGCTTTCTTT
TRBJ2-5	few	TRBV6-1	.	CASSEAGSETQYF	TGTGCCAGCAGTGAAGCTGGATCGGAGACCCAGTACTTC
TRBJ2-5	many	TRBV11-2	TRBD1	CASSLSAGTGQETQYF	TGTGCCAGCAGCTTATCAGCCGGGACAGGGCAAGAGACCCAGTACTTC
TRBJ1-1	many	TRBV5-1	.	CASREVRGTEAFF	TGCGCCAGCAGGGAAGTTAGGGGCACTGAAGCTTTCTTT
TRBJ2-3	many	TRBV4-1	.	CASSQDGRGRVDTQYF	TGCGCCAGCAGCCAAGATGGGCGGGGGCGAGTGGATACGCAGTATTTT
TRBJ2-4	many	TRBV20-1	TRBD2	CSARSPLAGGSIQYF	TGCAGTGCTAGATCACCGCTAGCGGGAGGGAGCATTCAGTACTTC
TRBJ1-1	.	TRBV7-9	.	CASSPLDATEAFF	TGTGCCAGCAGCCCCCTGGACGCGACTGAAGCTTTCTTT
TRBJ1-4	.	TRBV20-1	.	CSALSPGAGVNEKLFF	TGCAGTGCTTTGAGTCCCGGGGCTGGGGTTAATGAAAAACTGTTTTTT
TRBJ2-1	few	TRBV10-2	TRBD2	CASRGGLAGDNEQFF	TGCGCCAGCAGGGGGGGACTAGCGGGAGACAATGAGCAGTTCTTC
TRBJ2-1	few	TRBV29-1	TRBD2	CSVDRGTSSYNEQFF	TGCAGCGTTGACCGAGGGACTAGCTCCTACAATGAGCAGTTCTTC
TRBJ2-3	many	TRBV18	.	CASSPGPGADTQYF	TGTGCCAGCTCACCTGGACCCGGTGCAGATACGCAGTATTTT
TRBJ1-2	.	TRBV28	.	CASSLWPLGGYTF	TGTGCCAGCAGTTTATGGCCCCTAGGTGGCTACACCTTC
TRBJ1-2	many	TRBV7-2	.	CASSSGNNGYTF	TGTGCCAGCAGCTCCGGGAACAACGGCTACACCTTC